The rows below give T cell receptor beta chains drawn from one sample of a study of blood T cell repertoires in COVID-19. Sequencing used immunoSEQ multiplex PCR; TCRdb keeps in-frame clones, though not all of them. The sample lists over 200,000 clones; approximately 80% were seen once. Sequenced material: peripheral blood. These receptors were taken from an elderly woman with COVID-19, enrolled during active disease. Each CDR3 is given with its conserved first and last residue. Fields, in order: CDR3 DNA, CDR3 protein, clone size, V gene, D gene, J gene. A D gene is named only where the DNA matches it firmly. Where a row states a size, it is once, few, many or the class of an expanded clone; other rows omit it.

TGTGCCAGCAGCCCCTCCGGGACACTTTTTAACTATGGCTACACCTTC CASSPSGTLFNYGYTF NA TRBV7-9 NA TRBJ1-2
TGTGCCATCAGCCGGGACAGGGACCATGAGCAGTTCTTC CAISRDRDHEQFF NA TRBV10-3 TRBD1 TRBJ2-1
TGCGCCAGCAGCCAAGATTCCGCACCCAGGGGAGGAAACACCATATATTTT CASSQDSAPRGGNTIYF NA TRBV4-1 NA TRBJ1-3
TGTGCCAGCAGCCTTCGGACTAGCGGGGGCACAGATACGCAGTATTTT CASSLRTSGGTDTQYF NA TRBV21-1 NA TRBJ2-3
TGTGCCAGCAGTGAGCTGACACGGTCCCCTTCACCCCTCCACTTT CASSELTRSPSPLHF NA TRBV6-1 NA TRBJ1-6
TGTGCCAGCAGCCATCCCGCGCGAGGGTCCTACAATGAGCAGTTCTTC CASSHPARGSYNEQFF NA TRBV7-8 NA TRBJ2-1
TGTGCCAGCAGGAGTGGTCAGAACACCGGGGAGCTGTTTTTT CASRSGQNTGELFF NA TRBV6-5 NA TRBJ2-2
TGTGCCAGCAGTCAGACAGGGGGCGCGTTGATTCTGGCTTTCTTT CASSQTGGALILAFF NA TRBV5-4 TRBD1 TRBJ1-1
TGTGCCAGCAGCCCCCCCGGCGGGAGGTACGAGCAGTACTTC CASSPPGGRYEQYF NA TRBV28 TRBD2 TRBJ2-7
TGCGCCAGCACCCTGGGGAGAGGGAACACTGAAGCTTTCTTT CASTLGRGNTEAFF NA TRBV5-1 NA TRBJ1-1
TGTGCCAGCAGCCAAGATGTCGGGACAGGGGGTATAGCTAACTATGGCTACACCTTC CASSQDVGTGGIANYGYTF NA TRBV4-2 TRBD1 TRBJ1-2
TGCGCCAGCACAGATACCGGGGAGCTGTTTTTT CASTDTGELFF NA TRBV5-1 NA TRBJ2-2
TGTGCCAGCAGTGAAAAGTCCACCCTAGTCACGCAGTACTTC CASSEKSTLVTQYF NA TRBV6-1 NA TRBJ2-7
TGTGCCAGCAGCCTATATGCAGATACGCAGTATTTT CASSLYADTQYF NA TRBV7-2 NA TRBJ2-3
TGTGCCAGCAGTGAGAAGGGGACTGAAGCTTTCTTT CASSEKGTEAFF NA TRBV6-1 NA TRBJ1-1
TGTGCCAGCAGTTACCAGGGGGGTACCTACGAGCAGTACTTC CASSYQGGTYEQYF NA TRBV6-5 NA TRBJ2-7
TGTGCCAGCAGTGGGATCAGGGGCACCTCTGGCTATGGCTACACCTTC CASSGIRGTSGYGYTF NA TRBV6-1 NA TRBJ1-2
TGTGCCAGCAGTTTGGGACAGACCCTCTATGGCTACACCTTC CASSLGQTLYGYTF once TRBV6-5 TRBD1 TRBJ1-2
TGTGCCAGCGGGGGCGCGGGCTATGGCTACACCTTC CASGGAGYGYTF NA TRBV3-1/TRBV3-2 NA TRBJ1-2